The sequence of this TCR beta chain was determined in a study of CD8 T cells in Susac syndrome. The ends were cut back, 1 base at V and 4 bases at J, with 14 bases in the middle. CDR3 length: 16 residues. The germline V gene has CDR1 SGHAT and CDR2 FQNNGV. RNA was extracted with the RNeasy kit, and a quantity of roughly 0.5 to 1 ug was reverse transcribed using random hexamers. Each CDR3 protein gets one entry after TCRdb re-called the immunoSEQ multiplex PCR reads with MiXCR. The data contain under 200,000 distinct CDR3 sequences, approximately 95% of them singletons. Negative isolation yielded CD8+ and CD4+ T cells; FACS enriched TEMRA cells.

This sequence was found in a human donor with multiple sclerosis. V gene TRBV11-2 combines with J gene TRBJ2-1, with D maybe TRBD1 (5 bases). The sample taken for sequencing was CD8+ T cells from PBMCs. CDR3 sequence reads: CASSLVMGRGYNEQFF. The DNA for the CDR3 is TGTGCCAGCAGCTTAGTAATGGGAAGGGGATACAATGAGCAGTTCTTC.